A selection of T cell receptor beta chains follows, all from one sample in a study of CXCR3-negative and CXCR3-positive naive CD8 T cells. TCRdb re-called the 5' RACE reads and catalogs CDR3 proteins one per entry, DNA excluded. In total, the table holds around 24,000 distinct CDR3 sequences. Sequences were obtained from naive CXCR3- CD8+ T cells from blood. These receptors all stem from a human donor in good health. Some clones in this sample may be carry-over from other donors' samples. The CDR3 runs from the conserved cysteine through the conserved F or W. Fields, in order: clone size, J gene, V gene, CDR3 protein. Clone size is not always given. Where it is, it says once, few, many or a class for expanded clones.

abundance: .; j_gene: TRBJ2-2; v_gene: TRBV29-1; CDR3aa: CSAGGANTGELFF
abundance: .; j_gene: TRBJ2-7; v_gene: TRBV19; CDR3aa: CASSISPGSRDEQYF
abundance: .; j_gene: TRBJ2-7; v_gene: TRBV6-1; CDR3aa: CASSEGLGEYYEQYF
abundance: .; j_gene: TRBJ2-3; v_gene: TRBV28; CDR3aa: CASRHPGQEADTQYF
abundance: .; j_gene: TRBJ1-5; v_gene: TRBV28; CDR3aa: CASSFVAGGENSNQPQHF
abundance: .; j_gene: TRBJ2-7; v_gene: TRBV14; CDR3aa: CASSQRLGHEQYF
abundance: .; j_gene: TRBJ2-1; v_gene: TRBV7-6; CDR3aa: CASSTTHDEQFF
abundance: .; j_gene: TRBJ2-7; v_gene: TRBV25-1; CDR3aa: CASSEFRRGVREQYF
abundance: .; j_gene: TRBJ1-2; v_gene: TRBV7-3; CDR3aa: CASSLVGGVDYGYTF
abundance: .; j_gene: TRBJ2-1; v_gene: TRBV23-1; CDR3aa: CASSQGTGTVF
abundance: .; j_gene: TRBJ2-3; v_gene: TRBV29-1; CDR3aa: CSVEEQGDWSADTQYF
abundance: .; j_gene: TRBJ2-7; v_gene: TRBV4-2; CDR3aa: CASSQEQVYEQYF
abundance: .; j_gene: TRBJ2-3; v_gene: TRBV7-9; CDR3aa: CASSAGLQVPDTQYF
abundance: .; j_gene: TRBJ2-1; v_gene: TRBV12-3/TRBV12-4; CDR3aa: CASSAQSSYNEQFF
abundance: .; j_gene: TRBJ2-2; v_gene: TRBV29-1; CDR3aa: CSAPENTGELFF
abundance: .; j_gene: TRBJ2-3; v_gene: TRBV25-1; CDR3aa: CASTPWGAGVLTDTQYF
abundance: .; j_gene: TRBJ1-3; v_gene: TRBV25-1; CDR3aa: CASSPNKEYFGNTIYF
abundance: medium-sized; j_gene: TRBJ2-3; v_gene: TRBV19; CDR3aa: CAFPSGGTDTQYF
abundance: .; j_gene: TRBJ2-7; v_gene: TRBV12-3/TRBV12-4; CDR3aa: CASSLAQLSEQYF
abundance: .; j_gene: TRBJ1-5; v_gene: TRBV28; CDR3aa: CASRGRTAHYSNQPQHF
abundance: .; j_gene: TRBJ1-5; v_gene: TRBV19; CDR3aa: CASSVGIGNQPQHF
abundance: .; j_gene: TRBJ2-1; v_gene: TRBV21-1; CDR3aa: CASSPKQLANYNEQFF
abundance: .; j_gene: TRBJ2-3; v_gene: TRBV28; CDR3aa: CASSLGRLEADTQYF
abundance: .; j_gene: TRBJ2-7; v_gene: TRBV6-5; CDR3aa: CASSYSILGEQYF
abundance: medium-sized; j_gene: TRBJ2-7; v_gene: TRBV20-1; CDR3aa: CSADAPTGARDYEQYF
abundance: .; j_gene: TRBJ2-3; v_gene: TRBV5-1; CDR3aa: CASSLTSGGLDTQYF
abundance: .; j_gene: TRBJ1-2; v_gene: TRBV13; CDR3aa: CASSQSGQGVFYGYTF
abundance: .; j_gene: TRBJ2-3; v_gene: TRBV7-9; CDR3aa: CASSPGWDYDTDTQYF
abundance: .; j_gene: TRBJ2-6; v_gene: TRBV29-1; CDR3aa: CSVSSTVSGANVLTF
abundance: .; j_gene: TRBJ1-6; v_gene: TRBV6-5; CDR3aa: CASSYSISSTGVNNSPLHF
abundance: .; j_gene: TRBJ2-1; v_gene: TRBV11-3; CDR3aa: CASSAGLGGAQFF
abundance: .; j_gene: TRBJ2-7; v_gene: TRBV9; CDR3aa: CASSTNRETDEQYF
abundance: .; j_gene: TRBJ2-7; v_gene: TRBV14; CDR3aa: CASSPTFQGGEQYF
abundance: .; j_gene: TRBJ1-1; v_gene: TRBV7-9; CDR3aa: CASSPQGNTEAFF
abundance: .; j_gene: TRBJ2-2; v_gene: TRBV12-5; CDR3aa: CASGLGGQGNTGELFF